This T cell receptor (beta chain) was recovered during a study of blood T cell repertoires in COVID-19. This table comes from immunoSEQ multiplex PCR, and its TCRdb copy is limited to in-frame clones, with some not included. The table records over 90,000 clones, around 90% of them present only once. CDR3 length: 11 residues. Germline V gene lookup returns CDR1 SGHDT and CDR2 YYEEEE. V was pared by 0 bases and J by 7 bases, with 4 bases between. The source is a woman aged 45-60 years with COVID-19, enrolled during active disease. The specimen was peripheral blood. The V gene is TRBV5-6, the J gene TRBJ1-2; D remains unclear. In nucleotides, the CDR3 is TGTGCCAGCAGCTTGGCCGGTGGCTACACCTTC. This gives the protein CASSLAGGYTF.